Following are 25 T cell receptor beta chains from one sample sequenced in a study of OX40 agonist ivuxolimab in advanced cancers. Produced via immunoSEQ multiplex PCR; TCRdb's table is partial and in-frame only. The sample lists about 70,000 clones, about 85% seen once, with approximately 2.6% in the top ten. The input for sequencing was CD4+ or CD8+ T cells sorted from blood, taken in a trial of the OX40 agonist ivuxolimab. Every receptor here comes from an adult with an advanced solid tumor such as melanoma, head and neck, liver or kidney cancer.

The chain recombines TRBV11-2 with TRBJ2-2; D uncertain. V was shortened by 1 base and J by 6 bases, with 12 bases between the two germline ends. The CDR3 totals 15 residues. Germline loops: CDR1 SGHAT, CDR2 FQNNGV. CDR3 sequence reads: CASSLVLGYSGELFF. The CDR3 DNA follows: TGTGCCAGCAGCTTAGTTTTGGGTTACTCCGGGGAGCTGTTTTTT.

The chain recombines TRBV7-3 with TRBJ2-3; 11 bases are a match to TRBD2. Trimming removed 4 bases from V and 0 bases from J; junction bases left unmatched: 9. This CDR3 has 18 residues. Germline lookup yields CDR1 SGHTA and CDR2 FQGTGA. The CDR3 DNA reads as TGTGCCAGCAGCTCAGGGGTCCTAGCGGGGGGTAGCACAGATACGCAGTATTTT. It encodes CASSSGVLAGGSTDTQYF.

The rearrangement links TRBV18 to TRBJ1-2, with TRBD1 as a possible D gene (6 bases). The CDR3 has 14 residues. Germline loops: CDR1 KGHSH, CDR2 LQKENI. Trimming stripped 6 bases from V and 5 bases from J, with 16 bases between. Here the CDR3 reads CASSPVQGTYGYTF. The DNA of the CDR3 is TGTGCCAGCTCCCCCGTTCAGGGGACTTATGGCTACACCTTC.

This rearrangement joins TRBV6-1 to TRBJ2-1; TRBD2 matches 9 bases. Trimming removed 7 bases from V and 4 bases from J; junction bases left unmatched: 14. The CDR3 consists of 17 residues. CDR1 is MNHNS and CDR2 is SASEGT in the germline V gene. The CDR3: CASNDLAGEGPYNEQFF. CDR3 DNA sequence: TGTGCCAGCAATGACTTAGCGGGAGAGGGCCCTTACAATGAGCAGTTCTTC.

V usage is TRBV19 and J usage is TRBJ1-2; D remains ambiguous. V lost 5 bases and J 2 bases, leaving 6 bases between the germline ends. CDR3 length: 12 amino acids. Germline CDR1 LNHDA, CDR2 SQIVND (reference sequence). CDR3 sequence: CASSEHNYGYTF. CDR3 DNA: TGTGCCAGTAGTGAACACAACTATGGCTACACCTTC.

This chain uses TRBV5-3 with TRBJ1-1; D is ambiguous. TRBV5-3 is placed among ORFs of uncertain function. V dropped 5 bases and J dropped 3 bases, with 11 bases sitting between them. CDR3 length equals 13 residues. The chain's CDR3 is CARSFGAYTEAFF. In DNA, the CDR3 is TGTGCCAGAAGTTTTGGCGCCTACACTGAAGCTTTCTTT.

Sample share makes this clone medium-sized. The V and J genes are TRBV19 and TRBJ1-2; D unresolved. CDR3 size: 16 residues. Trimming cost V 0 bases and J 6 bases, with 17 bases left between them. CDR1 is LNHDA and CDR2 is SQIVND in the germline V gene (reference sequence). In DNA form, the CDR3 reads TGTGCCAGTAGTATAGAAAGGAGGACGGAATTGAATGGCTACACCTTC. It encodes CASSIERRTELNGYTF.

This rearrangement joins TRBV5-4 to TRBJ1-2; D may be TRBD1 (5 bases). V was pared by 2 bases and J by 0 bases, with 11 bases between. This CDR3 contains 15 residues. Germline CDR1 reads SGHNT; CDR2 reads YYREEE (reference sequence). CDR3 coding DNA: TGTGCCAGCAGCTTCCGACAGAGAGCTAACTATGGCTACACCTTC. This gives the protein CASSFRQRANYGYTF. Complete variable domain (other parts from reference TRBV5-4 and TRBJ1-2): ETGVTQSPTHLIKTRGQQVTLRCSSQSGHNTVSWYQQALGQGPQFIFQYYREEENGRGNFPPRFSGLQFPNYSSELNVNALELDDSALYLCASSFRQRANYGYTFGSGTRLTVV.

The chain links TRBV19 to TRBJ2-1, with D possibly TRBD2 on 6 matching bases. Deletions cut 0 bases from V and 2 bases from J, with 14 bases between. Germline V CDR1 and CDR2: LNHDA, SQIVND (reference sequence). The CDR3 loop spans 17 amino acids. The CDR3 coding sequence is TGTGCCAGTAGTATAGATAGGGGCGGGAACGCCTACAATGAGCAGTTCTTC. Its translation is CASSIDRGGNAYNEQFF.

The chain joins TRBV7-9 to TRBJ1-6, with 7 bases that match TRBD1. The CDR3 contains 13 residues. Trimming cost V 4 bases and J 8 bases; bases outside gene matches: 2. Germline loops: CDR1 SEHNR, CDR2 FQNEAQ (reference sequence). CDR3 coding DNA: TGTGCCAGCAGCTACCAGGGGGATTCACCCCTCCACTTT. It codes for CASSYQGDSPLHF.

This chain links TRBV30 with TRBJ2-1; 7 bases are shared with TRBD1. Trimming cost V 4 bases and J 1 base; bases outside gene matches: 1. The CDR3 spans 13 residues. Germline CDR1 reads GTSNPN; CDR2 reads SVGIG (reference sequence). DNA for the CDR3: TGTGCCTGGACCAGGGGGTCCTACAATGAGCAGTTCTTC. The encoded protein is CAWTRGSYNEQFF. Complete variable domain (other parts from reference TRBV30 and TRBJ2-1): SQTIHQWPATLVQPVGSPLSLECTVEGTSNPNLYWYRQAAGRGLQLLFYSVGIGQISSEVPQNLSASRPQDRQFILSSKKLLLSDSGFYLCAWTRGSYNEQFFGPGTRLTVL.

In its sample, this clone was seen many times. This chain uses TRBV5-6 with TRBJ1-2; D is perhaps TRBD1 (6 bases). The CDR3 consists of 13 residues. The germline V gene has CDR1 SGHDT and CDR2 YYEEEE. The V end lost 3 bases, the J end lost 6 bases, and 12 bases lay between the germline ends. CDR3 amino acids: CASSWTEHDGYTF. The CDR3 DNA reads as TGTGCCAGCAGCTGGACAGAGCATGATGGCTACACCTTC. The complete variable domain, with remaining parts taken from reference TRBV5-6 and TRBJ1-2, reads DAGVTQSPTHLIKTRGQQVTLRCSPKSGHDTVSWYQQALGQGPQFIFQYYEEEERQRGNFPDRFSGHQFPNYSSELNVNALLLGDSALYLCASSWTEHDGYTFGSGTRLTVV.

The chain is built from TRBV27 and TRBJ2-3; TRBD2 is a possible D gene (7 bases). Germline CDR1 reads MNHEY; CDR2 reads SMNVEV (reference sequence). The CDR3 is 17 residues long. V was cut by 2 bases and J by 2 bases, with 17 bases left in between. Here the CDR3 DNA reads TGTGCCAGCAGTTTAGGAGGCGGGGGCTTTTACACAGATACGCAGTATTTT. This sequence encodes CASSLGGGGFYTDTQYF.

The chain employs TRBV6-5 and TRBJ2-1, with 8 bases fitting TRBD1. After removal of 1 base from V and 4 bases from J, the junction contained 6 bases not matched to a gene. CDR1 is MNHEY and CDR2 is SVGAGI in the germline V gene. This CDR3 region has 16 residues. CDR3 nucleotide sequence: TGTGCCAGCAGTTACTACGGGACAGGTGTTTACAATGAGCAGTTCTTC. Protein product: CASSYYGTGVYNEQFF.

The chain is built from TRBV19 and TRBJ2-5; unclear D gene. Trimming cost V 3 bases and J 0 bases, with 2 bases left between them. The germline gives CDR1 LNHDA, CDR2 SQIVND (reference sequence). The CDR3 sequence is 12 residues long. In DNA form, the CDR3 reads TGTGCCAGTAGTATGGACCAAGAGACCCAGTACTTC. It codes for CASSMDQETQYF.

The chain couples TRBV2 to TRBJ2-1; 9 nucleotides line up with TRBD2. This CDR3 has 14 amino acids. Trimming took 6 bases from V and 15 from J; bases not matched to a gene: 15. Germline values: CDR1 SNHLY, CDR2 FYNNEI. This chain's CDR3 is CASRPGLADTRRFF. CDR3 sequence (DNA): TGTGCCAGCAGGCCGGGACTAGCAGACACGAGGCGGTTCTTC. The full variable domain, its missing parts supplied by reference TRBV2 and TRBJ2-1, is EPEVTQTPSHQVTQMGQEVILRCVPISNHLYFYWYRQILGQKVEFLVSFYNNEISEKSEIFDDQFSVERPDGSNFTLKIRSTKLEDSAMYFCASRPGLADTRRFFGPGTRLTVL.

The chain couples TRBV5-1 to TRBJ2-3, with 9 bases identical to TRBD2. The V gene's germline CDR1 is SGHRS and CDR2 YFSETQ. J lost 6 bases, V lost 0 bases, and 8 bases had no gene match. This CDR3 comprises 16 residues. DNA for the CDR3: TGCGCCAGCAGCTTGGCCCTAGCGGGGCCCGAGGATACGCAGTATTTT. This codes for CASSLALAGPEDTQYF.

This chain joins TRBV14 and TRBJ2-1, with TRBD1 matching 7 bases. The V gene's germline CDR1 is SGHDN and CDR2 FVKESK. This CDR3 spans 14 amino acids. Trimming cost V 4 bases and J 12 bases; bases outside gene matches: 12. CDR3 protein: CASSRDGGQDRQFF. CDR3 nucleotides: TGTGCCAGCAGCCGGGACGGCGGACAGGACAGGCAGTTCTTC.

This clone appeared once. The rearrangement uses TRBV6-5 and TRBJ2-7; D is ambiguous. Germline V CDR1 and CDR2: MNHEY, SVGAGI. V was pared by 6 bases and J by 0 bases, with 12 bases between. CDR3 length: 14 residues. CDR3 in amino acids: CASSAGPRSYEQYF. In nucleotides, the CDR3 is TGTGCCAGCAGCGCCGGGCCTCGCTCCTACGAGCAGTACTTC.

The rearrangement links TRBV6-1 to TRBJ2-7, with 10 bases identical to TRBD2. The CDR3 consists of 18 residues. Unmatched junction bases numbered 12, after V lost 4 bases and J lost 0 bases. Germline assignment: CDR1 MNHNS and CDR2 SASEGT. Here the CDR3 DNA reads TGTGCCAGCAGTGTGCAGCGGGAGGGCTCCTTGAGCTCCTACGAGCAGTACTTC. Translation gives CASSVQREGSLSSYEQYF.

The CDR3 loop reads CASSHSANTEAFF. In DNA form, the CDR3 reads TGTGCCAGCAGCCATAGCGCGAACACTGAAGCTTTCTTT. The chain uses TRBV7-8 and TRBJ1-1; D uncertain. Trimming left V 5 bases short and J 1 base short, with 8 bases between. Germline CDR1 and CDR2: SGHVS and FQNEAQ. The length of the CDR3 is 13 residues.

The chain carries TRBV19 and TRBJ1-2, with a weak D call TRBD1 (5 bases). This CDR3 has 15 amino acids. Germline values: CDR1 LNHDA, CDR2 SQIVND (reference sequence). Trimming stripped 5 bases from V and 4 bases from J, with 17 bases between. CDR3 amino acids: CASSLRQSNTYGYTF. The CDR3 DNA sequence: TGTGCCAGTAGTTTGCGACAGTCAAACACCTATGGCTACACCTTC.

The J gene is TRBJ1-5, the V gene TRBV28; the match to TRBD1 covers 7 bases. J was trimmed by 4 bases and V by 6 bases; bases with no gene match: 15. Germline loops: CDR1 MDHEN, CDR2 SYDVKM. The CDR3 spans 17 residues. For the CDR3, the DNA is TGTGCCAGCAGGGAGACAGGGAACGGGCAGAGGAATCAGCCCCAGCATTTT. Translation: CASRETGNGQRNQPQHF.

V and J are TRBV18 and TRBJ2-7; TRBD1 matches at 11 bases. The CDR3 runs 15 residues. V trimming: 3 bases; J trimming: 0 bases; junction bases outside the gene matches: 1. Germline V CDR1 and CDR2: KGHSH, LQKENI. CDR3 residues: CASSPGQGGSYEQYF. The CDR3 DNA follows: TGTGCCAGCTCACCGGGACAGGGGGGCTCCTACGAGCAGTACTTC.

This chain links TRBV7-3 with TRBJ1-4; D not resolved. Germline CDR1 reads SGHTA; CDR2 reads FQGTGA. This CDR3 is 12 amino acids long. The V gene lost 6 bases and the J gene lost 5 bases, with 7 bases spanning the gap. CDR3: CASRGANEKLFF. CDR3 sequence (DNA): TGTGCCAGCAGGGGAGCAAATGAAAAACTGTTTTTT.